A selection of T cell receptor beta chains follows, all from one sample in a study of blood T cells in healthy people across ages. TCRdb fed the 5' RACE reads into MiXCR, producing one record per CDR3 protein. The profile shows hundreds of thousands of distinct CDR3 sequences, roughly 60% of them singletons. The sample consisted of blood. All receptors come from a man younger than 40 in good health. Each CDR3 is given with its conserved first and last residue. Fields, in order: V gene, CDR3 length, clone size, CDR3 protein. Size is stated for part of the rows, as once, few or many counts, or as a class when the clone is expanded.

v_gene: TRBV11-1; len: 15; abundance: -; CDR3aa: CASSALGRSSYEQYF
v_gene: TRBV12-3/TRBV12-4; len: 15; abundance: few; CDR3aa: CASSGQAYSYNEQFF
v_gene: TRBV27; len: 13; abundance: -; CDR3aa: CASDGDTTDTQYF
v_gene: TRBV11-2; len: 13; abundance: once; CDR3aa: CASSLAEGGGYTF
v_gene: TRBV5-4; len: 16; abundance: -; CDR3aa: CASSLKAGARTGELFF
v_gene: TRBV7-2; len: 14; abundance: -; CDR3aa: CASSLVASDYGYTF
v_gene: TRBV3-1; len: 15; abundance: -; CDR3aa: CASSQEGGRSYEQYF
v_gene: TRBV7-9; len: 16; abundance: -; CDR3aa: CASSFREGGENTEAFF
v_gene: TRBV7-7; len: 12; abundance: many; CDR3aa: CASSPGYNEQFF
v_gene: TRBV4-2; len: 15; abundance: -; CDR3aa: CASSQDITGANVLTF
v_gene: TRBV29-1; len: 13; abundance: -; CDR3aa: CSVEDLPGNTIYF